One sample yielded the 18 T cell receptor beta chains listed below, sequenced in a study of cytomegalovirus exposure and HLA in healthy donors. The PCR ran on 60 Vbeta and 13 Jbeta primers. The repertoire was sequenced with immunoSEQ multiplex PCR; TCRdb's copy has only in-frame clones and lacks some. This sample has some 170,000 clones, with roughly 79% found just once. The specimen sequenced was PBMCs. The receptors were sampled from a woman aged 18-35 years in good health and CMV-seropositive.

This clone has just a few counts. The J gene is TRBJ2-3, the V gene TRBV21-1; the D call in the table, TRBD1, was not verified against the DNA. TRBV21-1 constitutes a pseudogene. The CDR3 has 14 residues. The CDR3 coding sequence is TGTGCCAGCGGGCGACAGGGATACACAGATACGCAGTATTTT. Encoded protein: CASGRQGYTDTQYF.

This sequence joins TRBV2 and TRBJ1-2, with TRBD1 matching over 7 bases. Germline V lookup: CDR1 SNHLY, CDR2 FYNNEI. The CDR3 sequence is 13 residues long. Trimming cost V 5 bases and J 6 bases; bases outside gene matches: 6. The CDR3 sequence: CASSRTGQNGYTF. CDR3 nucleotides: TGTGCCAGCAGTAGGACAGGACAAAATGGCTACACCTTC.

The rearrangement links TRBV11-2 to TRBJ2-5, with a weak D call TRBD2 (6 bases). The CDR3 spans 14 residues. Deletions cut 5 bases from V and 5 bases from J, with 15 bases between. Germline CDR1 SGHAT, CDR2 FQNNGV. The CDR3 loop is CASSDPGVAETQYF. The CDR3 DNA sequence: TGTGCCAGCAGCGACCCGGGGGTAGCCGAGACCCAGTACTTC.

By proportion, this clone is medium-sized. The chain has TRBV6-6 and TRBJ2-6; a weak D match, TRBD2 (6 bases). Germline V gene data show CDR1 as MNHNY and CDR2 as SVGAGI (reference sequence). This CDR3 spans 16 amino acids. The germline V and J ends were trimmed by 2 bases and 0 bases, with 8 bases remaining between them. The CDR3 protein is CASSYTLASGANVLTF. In DNA, the CDR3 is TGTGCCAGCAGTTACACACTAGCCTCTGGGGCCAACGTCCTGACTTTC.

This clone is labeled as medium-sized (0.01 to 0.1%). V and J are TRBV5-6 and TRBJ2-7, with D possibly TRBD1 on 5 matching bases. Germline CDR1 SGHDT, CDR2 YYEEEE. The V and J ends lost 3 bases and 0 bases respectively, with 16 bases between them. This CDR3 comprises 16 residues. DNA for the CDR3: TGTGCCAGCAGCTCGATTCGTGGGGCCCACTCCTACGAGCAGTACTTC. Encoded protein: CASSSIRGAHSYEQYF.

This chain uses TRBV5-8 with TRBJ1-6, with 8 nucleotides matching TRBD1. CDR3 size: 15 residues. Germline V gene sequence: CDR1 SGHTS, CDR2 YDEGEE. After removal of 0 bases from V and 10 bases from J, the junction contained 6 bases not matched to a gene. The CDR3 region has the DNA TGTGCCAGCAGCTTGGAGGACAGGGCGGACTCACCCCTCCACTTT. As protein: CASSLEDRADSPLHF.

This clone was seen a single time. The chain employs TRBV5-5 and TRBJ1-1, with a weak D call TRBD1 (5 bases). Germline loops: CDR1 SGHKS, CDR2 YYEKEE (reference sequence). V gave up 4 bases and J gave up 2 bases, with 15 bases separating them. The CDR3 consists of 15 residues. CDR3 sequence: CASSTGVGGNTEAFF. The CDR3 nucleotides read TGTGCCAGCAGCACGGGGGTTGGGGGTAACACTGAAGCTTTCTTT.

This clone showed up just once. This rearrangement joins TRBV2 to TRBJ2-1; 7 positions match TRBD2. Looked up from germline, CDR1 is SNHLY and CDR2 is FYNNEI. The CDR3 totals 13 residues. V gave up 5 bases and J gave up 6 bases; unmatched junction bases: 4. Here the CDR3 reads CASSQIAGNEQFF. The CDR3 coding sequence is TGTGCCAGCAGTCAAATAGCGGGCAATGAGCAGTTCTTC.

The chain combines TRBV5-1 with TRBJ1-1; possibly TRBD1 for D (6 bases). This CDR3 comprises 18 residues. The germline V gene has CDR1 SGHRS and CDR2 YFSETQ. V lost 0 bases and J lost 3, with 21 bases in between. The CDR3 loop is CASSLDGGRTIVYTEAFF. CDR3 nucleotides: TGCGCCAGCAGCTTGGACGGGGGGCGGACTATTGTGTACACTGAAGCTTTCTTT. Combining the CDR3 with reference TRBV5-1 and TRBJ1-1 gives the whole variable domain KAGVTQTPRYLIKTRGQQVTLSCSPISGHRSVSWYQQTPGQGLQFLFEYFSETQRNKGNFPGRFSGRQFSNSRSEMNVSTLELGDSALYLCASSLDGGRTIVYTEAFFGQGTRLTVV.

J is TRBJ2-5 and V is TRBV5-1; 13 nucleotides align to TRBD2. Germline values: CDR1 SGHRS, CDR2 YFSETQ. The CDR3 runs to 18 residues. The V segment lost 0 bases and the J segment 4 bases; nucleotides outside the gene matches: 9. This CDR3 is CASSLARTSGGGGETQYF. DNA for the CDR3: TGCGCCAGCAGCTTGGCCCGGACTAGCGGGGGCGGTGGAGAGACCCAGTACTTC.

The V and J genes are TRBV5-4 and TRBJ2-3; tentatively, D is TRBD1 (6 bases). The CDR3 is made up of 14 amino acids. Trimming took off 4 bases at V and 0 bases at J, with 9 bases between the two ends. CDR1 and CDR2 (germline): SGHNT, YYREEE (reference sequence). CDR3 sequence: CASSLGQSTDTQYF. In nucleotides, the CDR3 is TGTGCCAGCAGCCTTGGACAGAGCACAGATACGCAGTATTTT.

The chain couples TRBV18 to TRBJ1-6; 10 nucleotides match TRBD1. J lost 8 bases, V lost 6 bases, and 7 bases had no gene match. In germline, CDR1 is KGHSH, CDR2 LQKENI. This CDR3 comprises 15 residues. The CDR3 protein is CASSPGQGTDSPLHF. CDR3 DNA: TGTGCCAGCTCCCCGGGACAGGGGACGGATTCACCCCTCCACTTT.

The chain uses TRBV2 and TRBJ2-1; D is unresolved. The V end was cut by 4 bases, the J end by 7 bases, with 11 bases between. CDR3 length equals 13 residues. The germline V gene encodes CDR1 SNHLY and CDR2 FYNNEI. The CDR3 reads CASSVLIGNEQFF. The CDR3 DNA is TGTGCCAGCAGTGTCCTGATCGGGAATGAGCAGTTCTTC.

The J gene is TRBJ1-5, the V gene TRBV15; D not certain. This CDR3 is 13 amino acids long. The V gene lost 1 base and the J gene lost 1 base, with 2 bases spanning the gap. CDR1 and CDR2 (germline): LNHNV, YYDKDF (reference sequence). The CDR3 loop reads CATSRVSNQPQHF. The CDR3 nucleotides read TGTGCCACCAGCAGAGTAAGCAATCAGCCCCAGCATTTT.

The chain links TRBV2 to TRBJ1-1; D may be TRBD1 (6 bases). The V and J ends lost 7 bases and 6 bases respectively, with 12 bases between them. The germline gives CDR1 SNHLY, CDR2 FYNNEI. The CDR3 is 12 residues long. Here the CDR3 reads CASKLGGPEAFF. In DNA, the CDR3 is TGTGCCAGCAAGCTCGGGGGGCCTGAAGCTTTCTTT.

The V and J genes are TRBV7-9 and TRBJ2-1; 13 nucleotides align to TRBD2. The germline V gene encodes CDR1 SEHNR and CDR2 FQNEAQ (reference sequence). The V and J ends lost 1 base and 5 bases, in that order; junction bases with no gene match: 8. The CDR3 loop spans 18 amino acids. The CDR3 sequence is CASSLGLTSGGSDNEQFF. CDR3 DNA sequence: TGTGCCAGCAGCTTAGGCTTGACTAGCGGGGGGTCCGACAATGAGCAGTTCTTC.

The rearrangement uses TRBV4-2 and TRBJ2-1; 7 nucleotides match TRBD2. Per the germline V gene, CDR1 is LGHNA and CDR2 is YNFKEQ. Unmatched junction bases numbered 5, after V lost 1 base and J lost 5 bases. CDR3 length equals 15 residues. The CDR3 protein is CASSQVAGENNEQFF. Written as DNA, the CDR3 is TGTGCCAGCAGCCAAGTGGCGGGGGAAAACAATGAGCAGTTCTTC.

This chain links TRBV27 with TRBJ1-6, with D uncertain. Germline V gene data show CDR1 as MNHEY and CDR2 as SMNVEV (reference sequence). The V end lost 1 base, the J end lost 7 bases, and 14 bases lay between the germline ends. The CDR3 has 16 residues. The CDR3 sequence: CASSLFWGSGNSPLHF. The CDR3 nucleotides are TGTGCCAGCAGTTTATTCTGGGGTTCGGGGAATTCACCCCTCCACTTT.